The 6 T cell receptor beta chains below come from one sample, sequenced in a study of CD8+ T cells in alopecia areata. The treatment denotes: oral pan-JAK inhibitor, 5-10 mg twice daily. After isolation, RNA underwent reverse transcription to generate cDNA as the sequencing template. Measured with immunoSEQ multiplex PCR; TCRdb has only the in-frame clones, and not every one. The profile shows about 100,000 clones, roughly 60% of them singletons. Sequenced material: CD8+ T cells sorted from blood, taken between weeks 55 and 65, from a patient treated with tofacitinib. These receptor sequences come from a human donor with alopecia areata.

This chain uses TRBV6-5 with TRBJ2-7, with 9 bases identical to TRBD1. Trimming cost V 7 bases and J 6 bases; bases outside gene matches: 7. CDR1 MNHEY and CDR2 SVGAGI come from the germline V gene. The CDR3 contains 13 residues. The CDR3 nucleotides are TGTGCCAGCATGTCCCGGGACAGGGTCGAGCAGTACTTC. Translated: CASMSRDRVEQYF.

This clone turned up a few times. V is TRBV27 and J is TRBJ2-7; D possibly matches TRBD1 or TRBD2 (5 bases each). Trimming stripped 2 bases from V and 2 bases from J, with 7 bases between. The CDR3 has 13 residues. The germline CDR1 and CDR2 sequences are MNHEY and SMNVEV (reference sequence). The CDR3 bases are TGTGCCAGCAGTTTACGGGGACCCTACGAGCAGTACTTC. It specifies CASSLRGPYEQYF.

The CDR3 loop is CASSPRTRETQYF. DNA for the CDR3: TGTGCCAGCTCACCACGGACCCGGGAGACCCAGTACTTC. V usage is TRBV18 and J usage is TRBJ2-5; unclear D gene. V dropped 1 base and J dropped 5 bases, with 8 bases sitting between them. This CDR3 region has 13 residues. Germline CDR1 reads KGHSH; CDR2 reads LQKENI.

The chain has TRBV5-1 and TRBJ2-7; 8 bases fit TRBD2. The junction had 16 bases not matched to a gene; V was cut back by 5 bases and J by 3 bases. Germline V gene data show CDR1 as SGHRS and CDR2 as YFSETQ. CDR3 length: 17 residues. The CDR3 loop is CASRQTVGGARSYEQYF. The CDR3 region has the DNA TGCGCCAGCAGACAAACAGTCGGGGGGGCCCGAAGCTACGAGCAGTACTTC.

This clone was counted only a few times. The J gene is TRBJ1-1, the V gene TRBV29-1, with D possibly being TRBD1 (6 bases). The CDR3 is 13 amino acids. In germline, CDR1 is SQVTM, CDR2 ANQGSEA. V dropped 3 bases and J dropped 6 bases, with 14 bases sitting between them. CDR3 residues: CSVEPGAGAEAFF. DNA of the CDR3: TGCAGCGTTGAGCCCGGAGCAGGGGCTGAAGCTTTCTTT.

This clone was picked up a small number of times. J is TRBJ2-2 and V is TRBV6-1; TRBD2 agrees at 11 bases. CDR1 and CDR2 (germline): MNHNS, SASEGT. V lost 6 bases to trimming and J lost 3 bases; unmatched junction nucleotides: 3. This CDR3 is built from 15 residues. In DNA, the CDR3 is TGTGCCAGCAGAGAACTAGCGGGGGACACCGGGGAGCTGTTTTTT. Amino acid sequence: CASRELAGDTGELFF.